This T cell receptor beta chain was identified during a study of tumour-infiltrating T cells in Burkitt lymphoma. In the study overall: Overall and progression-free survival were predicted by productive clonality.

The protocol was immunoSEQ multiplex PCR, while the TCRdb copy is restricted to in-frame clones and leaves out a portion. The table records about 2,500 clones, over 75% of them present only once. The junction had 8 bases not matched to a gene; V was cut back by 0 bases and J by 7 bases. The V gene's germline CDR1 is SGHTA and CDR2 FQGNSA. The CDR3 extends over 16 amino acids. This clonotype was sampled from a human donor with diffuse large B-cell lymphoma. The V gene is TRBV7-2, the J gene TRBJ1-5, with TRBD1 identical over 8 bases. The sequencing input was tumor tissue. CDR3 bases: TGTGCCAGCAGCTTAGCGCGGGGGACAGGAGAACAGCCCCAGCATTTT. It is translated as CASSLARGTGEQPQHF.